This T cell receptor (beta chain) emerged from a study of T cell responses to AZD1222 COVID-19 vaccine. Study findings and constraints: Spike-specific TCR repertoires showed rising breadth and depth after two AZD1222 doses. Donors in the cohort were predominantly white British and more often female, and clonal diversity was possibly underestimated. Unmutated variant regions are reportedly the target of nearly half of TCRs that are spike-specific.

With 3 bases clipped from V and 2 bases from J, the junction kept 5 bases outside the gene matches. Germline V gene data show CDR1 as SGHDT and CDR2 as YYEEEE. The CDR3 consists of 15 residues. This clone was observed a single time. Its cognate antigen is unknown. Sequenced by immunoSEQ multiplex PCR; TCRdb stores in-frame clones only, minus some. The profile covers roughly 96,000 clones, with roughly nine tenths appearing a single time and around 1.6% taken by the ten largest. This receptor was obtained from an adult in good health. The source was peripheral blood, collected on day 0 of AZD1222 vaccination. The chain links TRBV5-6 to TRBJ2-3; 8 bases are shared with TRBD1. CDR3 sequence (DNA): TGTGCCAGCAGCTGGGACAGGAGCTACACAGATACGCAGTATTTT. As protein: CASSWDRSYTDTQYF.